What follows are 23 T cell receptor beta chains derived from one specimen sequenced in a study of blood T cell repertoires in COVID-19. Assay used: immunoSEQ multiplex PCR; TCRdb lists only in-frame clones, some missing. The profile shows around 250,000 clones, roughly nine tenths of them singletons. Sequenced input: PBMCs or T cells enriched from blood (not recorded which). Receptor source: a human donor in a cohort exposed to, infected with or recovered from COVID-19 (not recorded which). The donor label of this sample is uncertain.

J is TRBJ1-2 and V is TRBV30; TRBD1 agrees at 7 bases. This CDR3 has 12 residues. Trimming removed 5 bases from V and 6 bases from J; junction bases left unmatched: 6. Germline CDR1 GTSNPN, CDR2 SVGIG (reference sequence). The CDR3 loop reads CAWVTGFHGYTF. The CDR3 DNA follows: TGTGCCTGGGTGACAGGGTTCCATGGCTACACCTTC. The whole variable domain, remainder taken from reference TRBV30 and TRBJ1-2, is SQTIHQWPATLVQPVGSPLSLECTVEGTSNPNLYWYRQAAGRGLQLLFYSVGIGQISSEVPQNLSASRPQDRQFILSSKKLLLSDSGFYLCAWVTGFHGYTFGSGTRLTVV.

V usage is TRBV11-2 and J usage is TRBJ1-5; 7 bases are shared with TRBD1. The CDR3 contains 15 residues. Unmatched junction bases numbered 6, after V lost 3 bases and J lost 4 bases. The V gene's germline CDR1 is SGHAT and CDR2 FQNNGV. This chain's CDR3 is CASSFTGTANQPQHF. The CDR3 DNA is TGTGCCAGCAGCTTCACCGGGACAGCTAATCAGCCCCAGCATTTT.

In this sample, this clone turned up once. The chain recombines TRBV7-9 with TRBJ1-1, with D perhaps matching TRBD1 (6 bases). The CDR3 length is 13 residues. The V end lost 4 bases, the J end lost 4 bases, and 10 bases lay between the germline ends. Germline V gives CDR1 SEHNR, CDR2 FQNEAQ (reference sequence). CDR3 protein: CASSSGVSTEAFF. The DNA of the CDR3 is TGTGCCAGCAGCTCAGGGGTGAGCACTGAAGCTTTCTTT.

This clone was recorded once. The chain recombines TRBV10-3 with TRBJ2-7, with 8 bases identical to TRBD2. Germline CDR1 reads ENHRY; CDR2 reads SYGVKD. The ends lost 0 bases at V and 2 bases at J; junction bases unmatched: 6. This CDR3 is 16 amino acids long. The CDR3 DNA reads TGTGCCATCAGTGAGTCCGGGCGGGGGGACCCCTACGAGCAGTACTTC. This codes for CAISESGRGDPYEQYF.

CDR3 in DNA: TGTGCCAGCAGCTTAGCACAGGGGGCGAAAGGAAACACCATATATTTT. This sequence encodes CASSLAQGAKGNTIYF. The chain combines TRBV7-9 with TRBJ1-3; TRBD1 matches at 9 bases. Germline CDR1 SEHNR, CDR2 FQNEAQ (reference sequence). This CDR3 comprises 16 residues. With V trimmed by 0 bases and J by 4 bases, 4 bases remained unmatched.

The V and J genes are TRBV9 and TRBJ1-4, with 8 bases lining up with TRBD1. The length of the CDR3 is 14 residues. V shed 0 bases and J 7 bases; nucleotides not matched to a gene: 2. CDR1 is SGDLS and CDR2 is YYNGEE in the germline V gene. The CDR3 DNA follows: TGTGCCAGCAGCGTAGGGCAGGGGGCTGAAAAACTGTTTTTT. Translating gives CASSVGQGAEKLFF. The whole variable domain, filled in from reference TRBV9 and TRBJ1-4, reads DSGVTQTPKHLITATGQRVTLRCSPRSGDLSVYWYQQSLDQGLQFLIQYYNGEERAKGNILERFSAQQFPDLHSELNLSSLELGDSALYFCASSVGQGAEKLFFGSGTQLSVL.

The chain employs TRBV10-3 and TRBJ2-3, with 8 nucleotides matching TRBD2. V lost 3 bases to trimming and J lost 2 bases; unmatched junction nucleotides: 7. The V gene's germline CDR1 is ENHRY and CDR2 SYGVKD. The CDR3 sequence is 16 residues long. CDR3 bases: TGTGCCATCAGTGAACAGGTAGCGGGGACCACAGATACGCAGTATTTT. Translation: CAISEQVAGTTDTQYF.

The chain combines TRBV30 with TRBJ2-3; TRBD2 matches 7 bases. V lost 4 bases, J lost 6 bases, and 4 bases stayed unmatched. Germline V gives CDR1 GTSNPN, CDR2 SVGIG (reference sequence). CDR3 length: 12 residues. The CDR3 DNA reads as TGTGCCTGGAAGGGACTATCCGATACGCAGTATTTT. It translates to CAWKGLSDTQYF.

The V and J genes are TRBV2 and TRBJ2-5, with D hard to call. The CDR3 runs 14 residues. Germline CDR1 reads SNHLY; CDR2 reads FYNNEI. The V end was cut by 4 bases, the J end by 5 bases, with 14 bases between. CDR3 sequence (DNA): TGTGCCAGCAGTGGCATTGACCCAGCGGAGACCCAGTACTTC. This encodes CASSGIDPAETQYF. Full variable domain (outside the CDR3, taken from reference TRBV2 and TRBJ2-5): EPEVTQTPSHQVTQMGQEVILRCVPISNHLYFYWYRQILGQKVEFLVSFYNNEISEKSEIFDDQFSVERPDGSNFTLKIRSTKLEDSAMYFCASSGIDPAETQYFGPGTRLLVL.

For the CDR3, the DNA is TGTGCCAGCAGTGAACGCGGTTTAAAGCTAACAGATACGCAGTATTTT. This translates into CASSERGLKLTDTQYF. The chain is built from TRBV2 and TRBJ2-3; no definite D call. The CDR3 runs 16 residues. Trimming pared 2 bases from V and 3 bases from J, leaving 15 bases between. Looked up from germline, CDR1 is SNHLY and CDR2 is FYNNEI.

This sequence joins TRBV9 and TRBJ1-3, with D tentatively TRBD1 (6 bases). Per germline, CDR1 SGDLS and CDR2 YYNGEE. The CDR3 is made up of 13 amino acids. V lost 3 bases, J lost 4 bases, and 8 bases lay in between. The CDR3 spells CASSGDRGNTIYF. As DNA, the CDR3 is TGTGCCAGCAGCGGTGACAGGGGAAACACCATATATTTT.

This chain links TRBV5-1 with TRBJ2-1; TRBD2 agrees at 11 bases. This CDR3 has 16 residues. From germline, CDR1 is SGHRS and CDR2 YFSETQ. V lost 1 base, J lost 8 bases, and 8 bases stayed unmatched. CDR3 region: CASSLSGTSGIDEQFF. The DNA of the CDR3 is TGCGCCAGCAGCTTGTCCGGGACTAGCGGTATCGATGAGCAGTTCTTC.

This clone was seen a few times. The rearrangement links TRBV7-9 to TRBJ1-1; D call uncertain. The CDR3 contains 12 residues. The V gene lost 3 bases and the J gene lost 6 bases, with 8 bases spanning the gap. Germline V gene data show CDR1 as SEHNR and CDR2 as FQNEAQ (reference sequence). CDR3 sequence: CASSLEGAEAFF. DNA of the CDR3: TGTGCCAGCAGCTTGGAGGGCGCTGAAGCTTTCTTT.

The chain is built from TRBV6-6 and TRBJ2-7; TRBD2 matches 12 bases. After removal of 6 bases from V and 7 bases from J, the junction contained 10 bases not matched to a gene. CDR3 size: 15 residues. Germline CDR1 reads MNHNY; CDR2 reads SVGAGI (reference sequence). The CDR3 bases are TGTGCCAGCAGACCCGGGACTAGCGGGTCTGGGGAGCAGTACTTC. Its protein product is CASRPGTSGSGEQYF.

This sequence joins TRBV10-3 and TRBJ1-2, with D maybe TRBD1 (5 bases). Trimming pared 0 bases from V and 4 bases from J, leaving 15 bases between. From germline, CDR1 is ENHRY and CDR2 SYGVKD. The CDR3 runs to 16 residues. The CDR3 nucleotides are TGTGCCATCAGTGAGTCGAACATTCAGGGCTTCTATGGCTACACCTTC. The encoded protein is CAISESNIQGFYGYTF.

The CDR3 bases are TGTGCCAGCAGCTTAGCTAGCGGGGTACGCACAGATACGCAGTATTTT. Translation gives CASSLASGVRTDTQYF. V usage is TRBV7-6 and J usage is TRBJ2-3, with TRBD2 matching 8 bases. Trimming took 0 bases from V and 1 from J; bases not matched to a gene: 3. CDR3 length: 16 amino acids. Germline V lookup: CDR1 SGHVS, CDR2 FNYEAQ.

The chain is built from TRBV5-1 and TRBJ1-2, with D unresolved. V was cut by 0 bases and J by 0 bases, with 6 bases left in between. Germline loops: CDR1 SGHRS, CDR2 YFSETQ. The CDR3 is 14 residues long. This CDR3 reads CASSLDSANYGYTF. The CDR3, as DNA: TGCGCCAGCAGCTTGGACAGTGCTAACTATGGCTACACCTTC.

The CDR3 nucleotides are TGTGCCAGCAGCTCCCGCGGGGGCGGTCGGAGCCTCCTGGGACGGCAGTACTTC. Translation gives CASSSRGGGRSLLGRQYF. The rearrangement links TRBV5-4 to TRBJ2-7; weak D call: TRBD2 (7 bases). The CDR3 contains 18 residues. Between the trimmed V and J ends, which lost 3 bases and 9 bases, there was a span of 31 bases. From germline, CDR1 is SGHNT and CDR2 YYREEE (reference sequence).

The chain uses TRBV18 and TRBJ1-2; D is ambiguous. Trimming stripped 0 bases from V and 4 bases from J, with 9 bases between. CDR3 length equals 14 residues. The germline CDR1 and CDR2 sequences are KGHSH and LQKENI. The CDR3 DNA is TGTGCCAGCTCACCACCGAATAGCGTCTATGGCTACACCTTC. Translated: CASSPPNSVYGYTF.

This clone has only a few counts. The V call is TRBV3-1 (or the pseudogene TRBV3-2), the J call TRBJ2-7; TRBD1 agrees at 7 bases. Germline V gene data show CDR1 as LGHDT and CDR2 as YNNKEL (reference sequence). CDR3 length: 15 residues. The V segment lost 3 bases and the J segment 4 bases; nucleotides outside the gene matches: 9. The CDR3 protein is CASSHKTGYGYEQYF. CDR3 coding DNA: TGTGCCAGCAGCCACAAGACAGGGTATGGATACGAGCAGTACTTC.

This clone was observed once. The CDR3 reads CASNLLGGNQPQHF. The CDR3 nucleotides are TGTGCCAGCAATCTGTTGGGGGGTAATCAGCCCCAGCATTTT. V gene TRBV6-5 combines with J gene TRBJ1-5; D might be TRBD1 (5 bases). With 7 bases removed from V and 4 bases from J, the gap between germline ends came to 14 bases. Looked up from germline, CDR1 is MNHEY and CDR2 is SVGAGI. The CDR3 has 14 amino acids.

The chain carries TRBV12-5 and TRBJ1-1; a possible D gene is TRBD1 (6 bases). Trimming took off 1 base at V and 4 bases at J, with 7 bases between the two ends. CDR1 and CDR2 (germline): LGHNT, FRNRAP. The CDR3 runs 13 residues. The CDR3 spells CASGLGRGTEAFF. The CDR3 DNA follows: TGTGCTAGTGGTTTGGGCAGGGGCACTGAAGCTTTCTTT.

The gene calls are TRBV19 and TRBJ2-3; 10 nucleotides line up with TRBD1. This CDR3 has 13 amino acids. The ends lost 8 bases at V and 9 bases at J; junction bases unmatched: 8. Germline V gives CDR1 LNHDA, CDR2 SQIVND (reference sequence). The CDR3 region has the DNA TGTGCCAGTCATGGGACAGGGGTGGCCACGCAGTATTTT. Its protein is CASHGTGVATQYF.